The 5 T cell receptor beta chains presented below share a single source sample, sequenced in a study of CD8 T cells in ankylosing spondylitis. Study-level points and caveats: A TCR beta motif of eight or nine highly homologous variants seemed to mark ankylosing spondylitis blood.

One entry per CDR3 protein, called by TCRdb with MiXCR from the 5' RACE reads. The data contain a few hundred thousand distinct CDR3 sequences, about a fifth of them singletons. Their antigen targets remain unknown. The sequenced sample was blood, either unsorted or a sorted T cell fraction (not recorded which). These receptors were obtained from a male donor with ankylosing spondylitis.

V and J are TRBV20-1 and TRBJ2-5, with D perhaps matching TRBD2 (5 bases). There are 12 residues in the CDR3. Germline lookup yields CDR1 DFQATT and CDR2 SNEGSKA (reference sequence). The V and J ends lost 6 bases and 4 bases respectively, with 12 bases between them. The CDR3 sequence is CSATFAGETQYF. Here the CDR3 DNA reads TGCAGTGCAACCTTCGCGGGAGAGACCCAGTACTTC.

Here the CDR3 reads CASSTGTSVPPRYNEQFF. CDR3 DNA sequence: TGTGCCAGCAGTACCGGGACTAGCGTTCCTCCCCGCTACAATGAGCAGTTCTTC. The chain joins TRBV11-2 to TRBJ2-1; TRBD2 matches at 10 bases. The germline CDR1 and CDR2 sequences are SGHAT and FQNNGV. V shed 6 bases, J shed 3 bases, and the junction held 14 bases outside the gene matches. The CDR3 contains 18 residues.

This clonotype was seen a few times. The chain employs TRBV19 and TRBJ2-1; 9 bases agree with TRBD2. The ends lost 5 bases at V and 5 bases at J; junction bases unmatched: 7. The CDR3 is made up of 15 amino acids. Germline assignment: CDR1 LNHDA and CDR2 SQIVND (reference sequence). The CDR3 here is CASSRLAGGHNEQFF. CDR3 DNA sequence: TGTGCCAGTAGTCGCCTGGCGGGAGGGCACAATGAGCAGTTCTTC.

The chain combines TRBV10-3 with TRBJ2-5; 10 bases are a match to TRBD2. This CDR3 is built from 14 residues. Trimming removed 5 bases from V and 4 bases from J; junction bases left unmatched: 4. Germline CDR1 is ENHRY and CDR2 is SYGVKD. CDR3 sequence reads: CAISLAGEGETQYF. The CDR3 region has the DNA TGTGCCATCAGTCTAGCGGGAGAGGGAGAGACCCAGTACTTC.

This clonotype was observed a handful of times. The chain has TRBV18 and TRBJ2-2; D possibly corresponds to TRBD2 (5 bases). Trimming pared 5 bases from V and 1 base from J, leaving 23 bases between. CDR3 length equals 19 residues. Germline-derived CDR1 and CDR2 are KGHSH and LQKENI. The CDR3 reads CASSGLYGEYIGNTGELFF. The CDR3 DNA reads as TGTGCCAGCTCAGGACTTTACGGGGAGTATATCGGGAACACCGGGGAGCTGTTTTTT.